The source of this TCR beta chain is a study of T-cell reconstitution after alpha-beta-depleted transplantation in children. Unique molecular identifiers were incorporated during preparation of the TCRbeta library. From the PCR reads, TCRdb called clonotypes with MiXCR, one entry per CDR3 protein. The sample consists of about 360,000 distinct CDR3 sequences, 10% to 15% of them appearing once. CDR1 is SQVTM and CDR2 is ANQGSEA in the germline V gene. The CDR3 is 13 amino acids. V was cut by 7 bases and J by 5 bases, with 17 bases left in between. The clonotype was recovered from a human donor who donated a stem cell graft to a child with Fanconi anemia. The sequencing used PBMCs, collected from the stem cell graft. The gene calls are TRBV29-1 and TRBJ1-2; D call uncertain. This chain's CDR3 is CSALMGQEYGYTF. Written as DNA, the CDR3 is TGCAGCGCCCTAATGGGCCAGGAATATGGCTACACCTTC.